The next 20 T cell receptor beta chains were all read from a single sample in a study of blood T cell repertoires in COVID-19. The data were produced by immunoSEQ multiplex PCR, yet TCRdb's version contains in-frame clones alone and is incomplete. The table lists approximately 75,000 clones, about 74% of them singletons. The sample consisted of peripheral blood. The origin of the receptors is a human donor with acute or convalescent COVID-19. The donor label of this sample is uncertain.

The V and J genes are TRBV30 and TRBJ1-5; the match to TRBD1 covers 8 bases. The V gene end was trimmed by 6 bases and the J gene end by 4 bases; junction bases not matched to a gene: 14. CDR1 GTSNPN and CDR2 SVGIG come from the germline V gene (reference sequence). This CDR3 spans 16 amino acids. In DNA form, the CDR3 reads TGTGCCTGCTCTTTCGGACAGGGTCTATGGAATCAGCCCCAGCATTTT. Translation: CACSFGQGLWNQPQHF. The whole variable domain, filled in from reference TRBV30 and TRBJ1-5, reads SQTIHQWPATLVQPVGSPLSLECTVEGTSNPNLYWYRQAAGRGLQLLFYSVGIGQISSEVPQNLSASRPQDRQFILSSKKLLLSDSGFYLCACSFGQGLWNQPQHFGDGTRLSIL.

This CDR3 reads CASSAGAYEQYF. Written as DNA, the CDR3 is TGTGCCAGCAGCGCCGGGGCCTACGAGCAGTACTTC. The chain combines TRBV7-2 with TRBJ2-7; D may be TRBD2 (5 bases). Trimming removed 5 bases from V and 2 bases from J, with 7 bases in between. Per germline, CDR1 SGHTA and CDR2 FQGNSA. The length of the CDR3 is 12 residues.

The chain recombines TRBV7-9 with TRBJ2-5, with 7 bases identical to TRBD2. CDR3 length: 14 residues. Germline loops: CDR1 SEHNR, CDR2 FQNEAQ (reference sequence). Unmatched junction bases numbered 2, after V lost 1 base and J lost 3 bases. The CDR3 protein is CASSLVGGEETQYF. The CDR3 region has the DNA TGTGCCAGCAGCTTAGTGGGAGGGGAAGAGACCCAGTACTTC.

The sample holds one count of this clone. The rearrangement uses TRBV19 and TRBJ1-2, with a weak D call TRBD1 (6 bases). Germline-derived CDR1 and CDR2 are LNHDA and SQIVND (reference sequence). The CDR3 loop spans 15 amino acids. V lost 5 bases and J 2 bases, leaving 15 bases between the germline ends. For the CDR3, the DNA is TGTGCCAGTAGTCGCACAGGGTCGGGAAACTATGGCTACACCTTC. Protein product: CASSRTGSGNYGYTF.

The V call is TRBV24-1, the J call TRBJ2-5; D is perhaps TRBD1 (6 bases). CDR3 size: 14 residues. The V gene's germline CDR1 is KGHDR and CDR2 SFDVKD. Trimming stripped 3 bases from V and 5 bases from J, with 12 bases between. This CDR3 is CATSDGRGRETQYF. The CDR3 coding sequence is TGTGCCACCAGTGATGGCAGGGGCAGGGAGACCCAGTACTTC.

CDR3 in amino acids: CASSTGDSANYGYTF. CDR3 nucleotide sequence: TGTGCCAGCAGTACCGGGGACAGCGCTAACTATGGCTACACCTTC. This chain joins TRBV2 and TRBJ1-2; 7 bases are a match to TRBD1. The junction had 6 bases not matched to a gene; V was cut back by 5 bases and J by 0 bases. Germline lookup yields CDR1 SNHLY and CDR2 FYNNEI. There are 15 residues in the CDR3.

The chain joins TRBV19 to TRBJ1-4, with a possible D match to TRBD1 (5 bases). Trimming stripped 6 bases from V and 5 bases from J, with 19 bases between. The CDR3 extends over 16 amino acids. Germline CDR1 reads LNHDA; CDR2 reads SQIVND (reference sequence). The CDR3: CASSGRSIRVNEKLFF. The CDR3, as DNA: TGTGCCAGTAGCGGTCGGTCCATCAGGGTGAATGAAAAACTGTTTTTT.

The CDR3: CASSLGASGRITSSYEQYF. DNA of the CDR3: TGCGCCAGCAGCTTAGGGGCTAGCGGGAGGATCACGTCCTCCTACGAGCAGTACTTC. The chain recombines TRBV5-1 with TRBJ2-7; 11 bases fit TRBD2. The CDR3 runs to 19 residues. Per germline, CDR1 SGHRS and CDR2 YFSETQ. With 2 bases clipped from V and 0 bases from J, the junction kept 13 bases outside the gene matches.

The V and J genes are TRBV15 and TRBJ1-1, with 7 bases lining up with TRBD1. V was pared by 3 bases and J by 7 bases, with 11 bases of the junction left unmatched. CDR1 and CDR2 (germline): LNHNV, YYDKDF (reference sequence). The CDR3 is 15 amino acids. CDR3 nucleotide sequence: TGTGCCACCAGCAGCTCTCGGACAGGCCCCGTTGAAGCTTTCTTT. Encoded protein: CATSSSRTGPVEAFF.

This chain joins TRBV24-1 and TRBJ2-2; TRBD2 aligns across 7 bases. The V gene's germline CDR1 is KGHDR and CDR2 SFDVKD. CDR3 length equals 17 residues. J lost 3 bases, V lost 6 bases, and 12 bases had no gene match. The CDR3 DNA reads as TGTGCCACCAGTAACGGCGGGAGAGGCCAATACACCGGGGAGCTGTTTTTT. This gives the protein CATSNGGRGQYTGELFF.

The count of this clone is one. J is TRBJ2-5 and V is TRBV4-3, with TRBD1 matching over 10 bases. Germline values: CDR1 LGHNA, CDR2 YSLEER. The V and J ends lost 0 bases and 7 bases, in that order; junction bases with no gene match: 8. The CDR3 runs 16 residues. CDR3 nucleotides: TGCGCCAGCAGCCAAGACCTAGGACAGGGGGGAGGGACCCAGTACTTC. Translation gives CASSQDLGQGGGTQYF.

V and J are TRBV10-1 and TRBJ2-2; possibly TRBD1 for D (6 bases). Looked up from germline, CDR1 is WNHNN and CDR2 is SYGVQD (reference sequence). Trimming removed 6 bases from V and 0 bases from J, with 14 bases in between. The length of the CDR3 is 16 residues. The CDR3 loop is CASSDAGVSNTGELFF. In DNA, the CDR3 is TGCGCCAGCAGCGATGCAGGGGTCTCGAACACCGGGGAGCTGTTTTTT.

The chain couples TRBV7-2 to TRBJ2-3, with TRBD2 matching over 7 bases. The CDR3 runs to 12 residues. Germline assignment: CDR1 SGHTA and CDR2 FQGNSA. J lost 10 bases, V lost 5 bases, and 6 bases had no gene match. CDR3 sequence reads: CASSIGLGAQYF. The DNA for the CDR3 is TGTGCCAGCAGCATAGGACTAGGAGCGCAGTATTTT.

This clone occurred once. The chain combines TRBV6-1 with TRBJ2-5, with a tentative D call TRBD2 (6 bases). V shed 1 base and J shed 10 bases, with 13 bases lying between them. This CDR3 contains 13 residues. Germline-derived CDR1 and CDR2 are MNHNS and SASEGT. The CDR3 loop reads CASSEGPTGGQYF. The CDR3 region has the DNA TGTGCCAGCAGTGAAGGCCCCACCGGGGGCCAGTACTTC.

The chain combines TRBV2 with TRBJ1-1; D is undetermined. The CDR3 is made up of 12 amino acids. CDR1 is SNHLY and CDR2 is FYNNEI in the germline V gene. The V end lost 7 bases, the J end lost 1 base, and 7 bases lay between the germline ends. Here the CDR3 reads CASKSGNTEAFF. The DNA for the CDR3 is TGTGCCAGCAAATCGGGGAACACTGAAGCTTTCTTT.

This clone was observed a handful of times. This rearrangement joins TRBV5-6 to TRBJ2-1; D gene uncertain. The V and J ends lost 1 base and 9 bases respectively, with 5 bases between them. The CDR3 is made up of 11 amino acids. The V gene's germline CDR1 is SGHDT and CDR2 YYEEEE. The CDR3 bases are TGTGCCAGCAGCTTGTTAGCTGAGCAGTTCTTC. Its translation: CASSLLAEQFF.

The chain employs TRBV2 and TRBJ2-3; D is unresolved. Trimming took off 11 bases at V and 1 base at J, with 16 bases between the two ends. CDR3 size: 14 residues. Germline values: CDR1 SNHLY, CDR2 FYNNEI. The CDR3 DNA reads as TGTGCCTACCGACTCCCGTGGGGCACAGATACGCAGTATTTT. Protein: CAYRLPWGTDTQYF.

The chain joins TRBV5-6 to TRBJ2-5; the match to TRBD2 covers 16 bases. The CDR3 consists of 17 residues. Trimming removed 4 bases from V and 4 bases from J; junction bases left unmatched: 7. Looked up from germline, CDR1 is SGHDT and CDR2 is YYEEEE. CDR3 coding DNA: TGTGCCAGCAGCCCGGGACTAGCGGGGGGGCTTCGAGAGACCCAGTACTTC. It codes for CASSPGLAGGLRETQYF. Full variable domain (outside the CDR3, taken from reference TRBV5-6 and TRBJ2-5): DAGVTQSPTHLIKTRGQQVTLRCSPKSGHDTVSWYQQALGQGPQFIFQYYEEEERQRGNFPDRFSGHQFPNYSSELNVNALLLGDSALYLCASSPGLAGGLRETQYFGPGTRLLVL.

This clone has a handful of counts. The chain carries TRBV7-9 and TRBJ1-2; maybe TRBD1 (6 bases). With 3 bases removed from V and 4 bases from J, the gap between germline ends came to 15 bases. This CDR3 region has 15 residues. Germline values: CDR1 SEHNR, CDR2 FQNEAQ (reference sequence). CDR3 sequence reads: CASSLEGGASYGYTF. The CDR3 nucleotides read TGTGCCAGCAGCTTGGAGGGGGGGGCCAGCTATGGCTACACCTTC.

V is TRBV7-3 and J is TRBJ2-3; D possibly corresponds to TRBD2 (6 bases). V shed 8 bases and J shed 1 base, with 10 bases lying between them. CDR1 and CDR2 (germline): SGHTA, FQGTGA. The CDR3 spans 13 residues. CDR3 region: CASGRQGTDTQYF. CDR3 DNA sequence: TGTGCCAGCGGGAGGCAGGGCACAGATACGCAGTATTTT.